This is a list of T cell receptor beta chains from one sample in a study of shared clonotypes between healthy human individuals. Using immunoSEQ multiplex PCR, the repertoire was profiled, and TCRdb retains in-frame clones only, with some absent. This repertoire shows a few million clones, approximately 95% found once; its top ten account for about 0.37%. The specimen sequenced was naive CD4+ T cells from PBMCs. These receptor sequences come from a man between 18 and 35 years old in good health. Some clones in this sample may be carry-over from other donors' samples. Both conserved end residues are part of each CDR3. The D gene is left open where the match is weak. Expanded clones are given a class, and other clones once, few, many or no size at all.

v_gene: TRBV6-1
j_gene: TRBJ2-5
len: 13
abundance: .
d_gene: TRBD1
CDR3nt: TGTGCCAGCAAGGGACAGGGCCGGGAGACCCAGTACTTC
CDR3aa: CASKGQGRETQYF

v_gene: TRBV7-3
j_gene: TRBJ2-3
len: 13
abundance: .
d_gene: .
CDR3nt: TGTGCCAGCACCACATCCAACACAGATACGCAGTATTTT
CDR3aa: CASTTSNTDTQYF

v_gene: TRBV6-6
j_gene: TRBJ2-1
len: 15
abundance: .
d_gene: .
CDR3nt: TGTGCCAGCAGTCAGACAGTAAGCTCCTACAATGAGCAGTTCTTC
CDR3aa: CASSQTVSSYNEQFF

v_gene: TRBV5-1
j_gene: TRBJ2-1
len: 14
abundance: .
d_gene: TRBD2
CDR3nt: TGCGCCAGCAGCGGACTAGCGAACCCTAATGAGCAGTTCTTC
CDR3aa: CASSGLANPNEQFF

v_gene: TRBV5-1
j_gene: TRBJ2-5
len: 18
abundance: .
d_gene: TRBD2
CDR3nt: TGCGCCAGCAGCCCAGAGGGGCGGGCGGGAGTACTCCAAGAGACCCAGTACTTC
CDR3aa: CASSPEGRAGVLQETQYF

v_gene: TRBV27
j_gene: TRBJ1-5
len: 12
abundance: .
d_gene: .
CDR3nt: TGTGCCAGCAGTTTTCCCAATCAGCCCCAGCATTTT
CDR3aa: CASSFPNQPQHF

v_gene: TRBV29-1
j_gene: TRBJ2-1
len: 16
abundance: .
d_gene: TRBD1
CDR3nt: TGCAGCGTTGTTCACAGGGGGCCCTCCATAAACAATGAGCAGTTCTTC
CDR3aa: CSVVHRGPSINNEQFF

v_gene: TRBV28
j_gene: TRBJ2-1
len: 16
abundance: .
d_gene: TRBD2
CDR3nt: TGTGCCAGCAGTGGGGTTTTGCGGGGGAGAGACAATGAGCAGTTCTTC
CDR3aa: CASSGVLRGRDNEQFF

v_gene: TRBV9
j_gene: TRBJ2-1
len: 13
abundance: .
d_gene: .
CDR3nt: TGTGCCAGCAGCCCCAGCTCCTACAATGAGCAGTTCTTC
CDR3aa: CASSPSSYNEQFF

v_gene: TRBV28
j_gene: TRBJ2-1
len: 15
abundance: .
d_gene: TRBD2
CDR3nt: TGTGCCAGCAGTTCCCTGGGACTAGCGGGAAATGAGCAGTTCTTC
CDR3aa: CASSSLGLAGNEQFF

v_gene: TRBV19
j_gene: TRBJ1-1
len: 16
abundance: .
d_gene: .
CDR3nt: TGTGCCAGTAGTATATCTGGCGGTCTCCGGGGCACTGAAGCTTTCTTT
CDR3aa: CASSISGGLRGTEAFF

v_gene: TRBV5-8
j_gene: TRBJ1-5
len: 15
abundance: .
d_gene: TRBD1
CDR3nt: TGTGCCAGCAGCCCGGGGACAGGGGGCAATCAGCCCCAGCATTTT
CDR3aa: CASSPGTGGNQPQHF

v_gene: TRBV6-6
j_gene: TRBJ1-2
len: 14
abundance: .
d_gene: .
CDR3nt: TGTGCCAGCAGTTACTCGGGACGGAACTATGGCTACACCTTC
CDR3aa: CASSYSGRNYGYTF

v_gene: TRBV29-1
j_gene: TRBJ1-5
len: 14
abundance: .
d_gene: .
CDR3nt: TGCAGCGTCAAAGACGGGACGGGAGGTCAGCCCCAGCATTTT
CDR3aa: CSVKDGTGGQPQHF

v_gene: TRBV7-3
j_gene: TRBJ2-7
len: 14
abundance: .
d_gene: .
CDR3nt: TGTGCCAGCAGCTTGGACGGGAGCGGGTACGAGCAGTACTTC
CDR3aa: CASSLDGSGYEQYF

v_gene: TRBV9
j_gene: TRBJ1-1
len: 16
abundance: .
d_gene: .
CDR3nt: TGTGCCAGCGGGGACAACCCAAGTCCCATCGGGACTGAAGCTTTCTTT
CDR3aa: CASGDNPSPIGTEAFF

v_gene: TRBV28
j_gene: TRBJ1-2
len: 18
abundance: .
d_gene: .
CDR3nt: TGTGCCAGCAGTTTACCTTTCGATTACAGGGATGAGGGGAGAGGCTACACCTTC
CDR3aa: CASSLPFDYRDEGRGYTF

v_gene: TRBV7-9
j_gene: TRBJ2-1
len: 14
abundance: once
d_gene: .
CDR3nt: TGTGCCAGCAGCTTATCTTCCCCCATTGTGGAGCAGTTCTTC
CDR3aa: CASSLSSPIVEQFF

v_gene: TRBV9
j_gene: TRBJ2-5
len: 15
abundance: .
d_gene: TRBD1
CDR3nt: TGTGCCAGCAGTAACCCGGGACAGGGGAGAGAGACCCAGTACTTC
CDR3aa: CASSNPGQGRETQYF

v_gene: TRBV19
j_gene: TRBJ1-4
len: 16
abundance: .
d_gene: .
CDR3nt: TGTGCCAGTCGAAAAACAGGGTTGGCGTCTAATGAAAAACTGTTTTTT
CDR3aa: CASRKTGLASNEKLFF

v_gene: TRBV6-5
j_gene: TRBJ2-1
len: 15
abundance: once
d_gene: TRBD2
CDR3nt: TGTGCCAGCAGTTACTATCGGACTAGCAGCAATGAGCAGTTCTTC
CDR3aa: CASSYYRTSSNEQFF

v_gene: TRBV5-1
j_gene: TRBJ2-2
len: 13
abundance: .
d_gene: .
CDR3nt: TGCGCCAGCAGCTTGGCAGAGACCGGGGAGCTGTTTTTT
CDR3aa: CASSLAETGELFF

v_gene: TRBV5-6
j_gene: TRBJ1-1
len: 15
abundance: .
d_gene: TRBD1
CDR3nt: TGTGCCAGCAGCTCCCCGGGACAGGGGAGCACTGAAGCTTTCTTT
CDR3aa: CASSSPGQGSTEAFF

v_gene: TRBV18
j_gene: TRBJ2-5
len: 19
abundance: .
d_gene: TRBD2
CDR3nt: TGTGCCAGCTCACCACTATGGAAAGGATTAGCGGGAGGAGTAGAGACCCAGTACTTC
CDR3aa: CASSPLWKGLAGGVETQYF

v_gene: TRBV15
j_gene: TRBJ1-5
len: 14
abundance: .
d_gene: .
CDR3nt: TGTGCCACCAGCAGAGAGACGGTGAATCAGCCCCAGCATTTT
CDR3aa: CATSRETVNQPQHF

v_gene: TRBV12-5
j_gene: TRBJ1-4
len: 15
abundance: .
d_gene: .
CDR3nt: TGTGCTAGTGGTTTGCTACTCAGCCATAATGAAAAACTGTTTTTT
CDR3aa: CASGLLLSHNEKLFF

v_gene: TRBV27
j_gene: TRBJ2-7
len: 14
abundance: .
d_gene: TRBD1
CDR3nt: TGTGCCAGCAGTTACAGGGGGGACTCCTACGAGCAGTACTTC
CDR3aa: CASSYRGDSYEQYF

v_gene: TRBV5-1
j_gene: TRBJ2-5
len: 17
abundance: .
d_gene: .
CDR3nt: TGCGCCAGCAGCTTTGGCCGCTCAGGGACTCTCCAAGAGACCCAGTACTTC
CDR3aa: CASSFGRSGTLQETQYF

v_gene: TRBV19
j_gene: TRBJ2-5
len: 12
abundance: .
d_gene: .
CDR3nt: TGTGCCAGTAGTACCGAGACAGAGACCCAGTACTTC
CDR3aa: CASSTETETQYF

v_gene: TRBV28
j_gene: TRBJ1-5
len: 16
abundance: .
d_gene: .
CDR3nt: TGTGCCAGCAGCTTAGTTGGGCCTTTGGGGGTCCAGCCCCAGCATTTT
CDR3aa: CASSLVGPLGVQPQHF

v_gene: TRBV5-1
j_gene: TRBJ2-3
len: 15
abundance: .
d_gene: TRBD1
CDR3nt: TGCGCCAGCAGCCCTATGGACAGGGTGACAGATACGCAGTATTTT
CDR3aa: CASSPMDRVTDTQYF

v_gene: TRBV10-3
j_gene: TRBJ2-3
len: 15
abundance: .
d_gene: .
CDR3nt: TGTGCCATCAGTGAAACACTACAGGGCACAGATACGCAGTATTTT
CDR3aa: CAISETLQGTDTQYF

v_gene: TRBV7-9
j_gene: TRBJ1-4
len: 15
abundance: once
d_gene: .
CDR3nt: TGTGCCAGCAGCGCAGGGGCGCCCACTAATGAAAAACTGTTTTTT
CDR3aa: CASSAGAPTNEKLFF

v_gene: TRBV6-6
j_gene: TRBJ2-1
len: 13
abundance: .
d_gene: TRBD1
CDR3nt: TGTGCCAGCTGGACAGGGGAGCACAATGAGCAGTTCTTC
CDR3aa: CASWTGEHNEQFF

v_gene: TRBV5-4
j_gene: TRBJ2-3
len: 16
abundance: .
d_gene: .
CDR3nt: TGTGCCAGCGCCGGAGGGCAGGGTGTGAGCACAGATACGCAGTATTTT
CDR3aa: CASAGGQGVSTDTQYF

v_gene: TRBV15
j_gene: TRBJ2-1
len: 16
abundance: .
d_gene: .
CDR3nt: TGTGCCACCAGCAGAGTTGTTGGGGGCTCCTACAATGAGCAGTTCTTC
CDR3aa: CATSRVVGGSYNEQFF

v_gene: TRBV6-1
j_gene: TRBJ2-7
len: 15
abundance: .
d_gene: TRBD2
CDR3nt: TGTGCCAGCAGTGAAGCCGGCGGGAGGAGCTACGAGCAGTACTTC
CDR3aa: CASSEAGGRSYEQYF

v_gene: TRBV7-8
j_gene: TRBJ2-3
len: 17
abundance: once
d_gene: .
CDR3nt: TGTGCCAGCAGCTTAGCGCGGAGGGGGACTCACTCCGGGACGCAGTATTTT
CDR3aa: CASSLARRGTHSGTQYF

v_gene: TRBV4-2
j_gene: TRBJ2-7
len: 14
abundance: .
d_gene: TRBD2
CDR3nt: TGTGCCAGCAGCAGTAGCGGGAGGACAGGCGAGCAGTACTTC
CDR3aa: CASSSSGRTGEQYF

v_gene: TRBV7-9
j_gene: TRBJ2-2
len: 16
abundance: once
d_gene: .
CDR3nt: TGTGCCAGCAGCTTAGGGTTGCGGGGGCTGACCGGGGAGCTGTTTTTT
CDR3aa: CASSLGLRGLTGELFF

v_gene: TRBV5-1
j_gene: TRBJ2-2
len: 15
abundance: .
d_gene: .
CDR3nt: TGCGCCAGCAGCCTCTCTGGGAGAGGGACCGGGGAGCTGTTTTTT
CDR3aa: CASSLSGRGTGELFF

v_gene: TRBV7-9
j_gene: TRBJ2-1
len: 16
abundance: .
d_gene: .
CDR3nt: TGTGCCAGCAGCCCGCTCCGCAGCTCCAGTCCCGATGAGCAGTTCTTC
CDR3aa: CASSPLRSSSPDEQFF

v_gene: TRBV27
j_gene: TRBJ2-5
len: 13
abundance: once
d_gene: TRBD2
CDR3nt: TGTGCCAGCAGTTTCCGGGGGGAAGAGACCCAGTACTTC
CDR3aa: CASSFRGEETQYF

v_gene: TRBV28
j_gene: TRBJ1-2
len: 13
abundance: .
d_gene: .
CDR3nt: TGTGCCAGCAGCCACCGGGGAACCCTTGGCTACACCTTC
CDR3aa: CASSHRGTLGYTF

v_gene: TRBV7-6
j_gene: TRBJ2-2
len: 19
abundance: .
d_gene: TRBD2
CDR3nt: TGTGCCAGCAGCCCTTTTGGGACTAGCGGGCTCGCGAACACCGGGGAGCTGTTTTTT
CDR3aa: CASSPFGTSGLANTGELFF

v_gene: TRBV18
j_gene: TRBJ2-5
len: 15
abundance: .
d_gene: .
CDR3nt: TGTGCCAGCTCACCACCAGGGGTCCCCCAAGAGACCCAGTACTTC
CDR3aa: CASSPPGVPQETQYF

v_gene: TRBV29-1
j_gene: TRBJ2-7
len: 13
abundance: .
d_gene: .
CDR3nt: TGCAGCGTTTCGGGACGCTTAATCTACGAGCAGTACTTC
CDR3aa: CSVSGRLIYEQYF

v_gene: TRBV29-1
j_gene: TRBJ2-3
len: 15
abundance: .
d_gene: TRBD1
CDR3nt: TGCAGCGGACAACCGAGGACAGGGGGCACAGATACGCAGTATTTT
CDR3aa: CSGQPRTGGTDTQYF

v_gene: TRBV2
j_gene: TRBJ1-4
len: 17
abundance: .
d_gene: .
CDR3nt: TGTGCCAGCAGTGAAGCGCTTAGAAGGAGTCGGGGTGAAAAACTGTTTTTT
CDR3aa: CASSEALRRSRGEKLFF

v_gene: TRBV2
j_gene: TRBJ1-3
len: 12
abundance: .
d_gene: .
CDR3nt: TGTGCCAGCAGTGAATATGGAAACACCATATATTTT
CDR3aa: CASSEYGNTIYF

v_gene: TRBV7-2
j_gene: TRBJ2-1
len: 15
abundance: .
d_gene: .
CDR3nt: TGTGCCAGCAGCTTAGGGTCTATCTCCTACAATGAGCAGTTCTTC
CDR3aa: CASSLGSISYNEQFF

v_gene: TRBV27
j_gene: TRBJ2-1
len: 15
abundance: .
d_gene: .
CDR3nt: TGTGCCAGCAGCCGGGCTCCGAGCTCCTACAATGAGCAGTTCTTC
CDR3aa: CASSRAPSSYNEQFF

v_gene: TRBV28
j_gene: TRBJ2-3
len: 14
abundance: .
d_gene: .
CDR3nt: TGTGCCAGCAGTTTAGACAACGAGGACGATACGCAGTATTTT
CDR3aa: CASSLDNEDDTQYF

v_gene: TRBV7-9
j_gene: TRBJ1-2
len: 18
abundance: .
d_gene: TRBD1
CDR3nt: TGTGCCAGCAGGGCCTCAGGGACAGGGCAGTTGGCCAACTATGGCTACACCTTC
CDR3aa: CASRASGTGQLANYGYTF

v_gene: TRBV5-4
j_gene: TRBJ1-1
len: 14
abundance: few
d_gene: .
CDR3nt: TGTGCCAGCAGCACCGGACAGCCGAACACTGAAGCTTTCTTT
CDR3aa: CASSTGQPNTEAFF

v_gene: TRBV2
j_gene: TRBJ2-2
len: 16
abundance: .
d_gene: .
CDR3nt: TGTGCCAGCAGTGAACGTGGGATGGTGAACACCGGGGAGCTGTTTTTT
CDR3aa: CASSERGMVNTGELFF

v_gene: TRBV28
j_gene: TRBJ2-1
len: 14
abundance: .
d_gene: .
CDR3nt: TGTGCCAGCAGTTTATTGGGAGACTACAATGAGCAGTTCTTC
CDR3aa: CASSLLGDYNEQFF

v_gene: TRBV19
j_gene: TRBJ1-1
len: 15
abundance: .
d_gene: .
CDR3nt: TGTGCCAGTAGTATAGACACAGTCATGAACACTGGAGCTTTCTTT
CDR3aa: CASSIDTVMNTGAFF